The clone carrying this T cell receptor (beta chain) was detected only a few times. The data were obtained in a study of human T cells and chemical hapten exposure. CDR1 is MNHEY, CDR2 SVGAGI, per germline. The CDR3 contains 14 residues. V was cut by 6 bases and J by 1 base, with 12 bases left in between. Individual cDNA molecules received unique molecular identifiers in the library. MiXCR, applied by TCRdb to the reads, yields one record per CDR3 protein. The profile shows about 120,000 distinct CDR3 sequences, about 7.7% of them singletons. Before extraction, the whole blood was not fractionated, and total RNA was taken from it.

What was sequenced was whole blood. This chain links TRBV6-5 with TRBJ2-5; D remains unclear. The receptor was isolated from a human donor in good health. Some clones in this sample may be carry-over from other donors' samples. CDR3 in DNA: TGTGCCAGCAGAAGTACAGCAATCCAAGAGACCCAGTACTTC. It is translated as CASRSTAIQETQYF.